The 29 T cell receptor beta chains in this list originate from one sample, sequenced in a study of glioma-infiltrating T cells after dendritic cell vaccination. Profiled with immunoSEQ multiplex PCR; TCRdb holds only in-frame clones, not every one. The sample holds about 92,000 clones, 80% to 90% seen once. Specimen: blood, collected before dendritic cell vaccination. These receptors came from a human donor with glioblastoma.

This clone showed up just once. The CDR3 sequence: CASSELAGGNEQFF. DNA of the CDR3: TGTGCCAGCAGTGAACTAGCGGGGGGGAATGAGCAGTTCTTC. The chain is built from TRBV6-1 and TRBJ2-1, with TRBD2 identical over 12 bases. CDR1 is MNHNS, CDR2 SASEGT, per germline. The CDR3 totals 14 residues. Trimming removed 2 bases from V and 7 bases from J; junction bases left unmatched: 0.

This clone showed up just a few times. This chain links TRBV6-1 with TRBJ2-5; D gene unclear. Germline V lookup: CDR1 MNHNS, CDR2 SASEGT. The V and J ends lost 6 bases and 2 bases respectively, with 7 bases between them. CDR3 length equals 12 residues. The CDR3 spells CASRSEQETQYF. Written as DNA, the CDR3 is TGTGCCAGCAGGTCAGAACAAGAGACCCAGTACTTC.

The rearrangement uses TRBV27 and TRBJ1-5; D remains unclear. V shed 6 bases and J shed 7 bases, with 13 bases lying between them. The CDR3 covers 13 residues. The V gene's germline CDR1 is MNHEY and CDR2 SMNVEV (reference sequence). This CDR3 reads CASSPGGAQPQHF. CDR3 coding DNA: TGTGCCAGCAGCCCGGGAGGCGCACAGCCCCAGCATTTT.

The gene calls are TRBV6-6 and TRBJ1-1; D is possibly TRBD1 (6 bases). Trimming shortened V by 5 bases and J by 7 bases, and 11 bases separated the two germline ends. The CDR3 sequence is 12 residues long. Germline V CDR1 and CDR2: MNHNY, SVGAGI (reference sequence). The CDR3 DNA reads TGTGCCAGCAGTCGAGGACAGAGTGAAGCTTTCTTT. Residues: CASSRGQSEAFF.

This CDR3 reads CASSQGPAGRETQYF. As DNA, the CDR3 is TGCGCCAGCAGCCAAGGCCCAGCGGGGAGAGAGACCCAGTACTTC. The chain uses TRBV4-3 and TRBJ2-5, with TRBD2 matching 7 bases. CDR1 LGHNA and CDR2 YSLEER come from the germline V gene. The CDR3 extends over 15 amino acids. J lost 4 bases, V lost 1 base, and 6 bases had no gene match.

V gene TRBV19 combines with J gene TRBJ2-6; D remains ambiguous. V lost 5 bases, J lost 0 bases, and 5 bases lay in between. The CDR3 consists of 14 residues. In germline, CDR1 is LNHDA, CDR2 SQIVND (reference sequence). In DNA, the CDR3 is TGTGCCAGTAGTTACGGCTCTGGGGCCAACGTCCTGACTTTC. Amino acid sequence: CASSYGSGANVLTF.

The CDR3 loop reads CASSGQGAFYNQPQHF. CDR3 in DNA: TGTGCCAGTAGTGGGCAGGGGGCGTTCTACAATCAGCCCCAGCATTTT. This sequence joins TRBV19 and TRBJ1-5; 8 bases line up with TRBD1. V shed 5 bases and J 3 bases; nucleotides not matched to a gene: 9. CDR1 and CDR2 (germline): LNHDA, SQIVND (reference sequence). This CDR3 comprises 16 residues.

V usage is TRBV4-1 and J usage is TRBJ2-1; possible D gene TRBD2, 6 bases. V was pared by 1 base and J by 7 bases, with 14 bases between. In germline, CDR1 is MGHRA, CDR2 YSYEKL. The CDR3 totals 15 residues. The chain's CDR3 is CASSQVLAPLNEQFF. The CDR3 DNA is TGCGCCAGCAGCCAAGTACTAGCCCCTTTGAATGAGCAGTTCTTC.

The chain carries TRBV19 and TRBJ2-5, with 7 bases aligning to TRBD1. The CDR3 extends over 13 amino acids. With 5 bases clipped from V and 1 base from J, the junction kept 1 base outside the gene matches. Germline loops: CDR1 LNHDA, CDR2 SQIVND (reference sequence). CDR3 sequence: CASSYRGQETQYF. In nucleotides, the CDR3 is TGTGCCAGTAGTTACAGGGGCCAAGAGACCCAGTACTTC.

The rearrangement links TRBV6-1 to TRBJ2-1; maybe TRBD2 (5 bases). The germline V gene has CDR1 MNHNS and CDR2 SASEGT. V was clipped by 0 bases and J by 0 bases, with 6 bases between them. CDR3 length: 15 amino acids. The DNA for the CDR3 is TGTGCCAGCAGTGAAGCCGGGAACTCCTACAATGAGCAGTTCTTC. This gives the protein CASSEAGNSYNEQFF.

In its sample, this clone was seen a few times. J is TRBJ2-7 and V is TRBV11-1, with a weak D call TRBD1 (5 bases). CDR1 and CDR2 (germline): SGHAT, FQDESV (reference sequence). The CDR3 consists of 13 residues. Trimming took off 2 bases at V and 3 bases at J, with 8 bases between the two ends. The CDR3 DNA sequence: TGTGCCAGCAGCTTATTGGACATCTACGAGCAGTACTTC. Residues: CASSLLDIYEQYF.

Written as DNA, the CDR3 is TGTGCCACCAGCAGAGATTCTAGCGGGGGCTCCTACGAGCAGTACTTC. It codes for CATSRDSSGGSYEQYF. The V gene is TRBV15, the J gene TRBJ2-7; 10 bases agree with TRBD2. The V gene's germline CDR1 is LNHNV and CDR2 YYDKDF (reference sequence). This CDR3 region has 16 residues. The V segment lost 0 bases and the J segment 0 bases; nucleotides outside the gene matches: 2.

The genes are TRBV10-3 and TRBJ1-3; 8 bases are shared with TRBD1. CDR3 size: 15 residues. The germline CDR1 and CDR2 sequences are ENHRY and SYGVKD. Trimming removed 7 bases from V and 5 bases from J; junction bases left unmatched: 10. The CDR3 here is CAIKASGGSRNTIYF. DNA for the CDR3: TGTGCCATCAAGGCCTCAGGGGGCTCAAGAAACACCATATATTTT.

J is TRBJ2-3 and V is TRBV5-1; 8 bases are a match to TRBD2. CDR3 length equals 15 residues. The V and J ends lost 7 bases and 4 bases, in that order; junction bases with no gene match: 11. The V gene's germline CDR1 is SGHRS and CDR2 YFSETQ. The CDR3 loop is CASSPLAGMADTQYF. DNA for the CDR3: TGCGCCAGCTCCCCTTTAGCGGGGATGGCAGATACGCAGTATTTT.

This clone has only a few counts. This chain uses TRBV2 with TRBJ2-7, with TRBD2 matching over 11 bases. CDR3 length: 18 amino acids. V was pared by 6 bases and J by 0 bases, with 13 bases of the junction left unmatched. Per the germline V gene, CDR1 is SNHLY and CDR2 is FYNNEI. The CDR3 nucleotides read TGTGCCAGCAGCGACACCGTACTAGCGGGAGTGAGCTCCTACGAGCAGTACTTC. Translated, it gives CASSDTVLAGVSSYEQYF.

V is TRBV29-1 and J is TRBJ1-1; D call uncertain. Germline V gene data show CDR1 as SQVTM and CDR2 as ANQGSEA. This CDR3 comprises 17 residues. V shed 4 bases and J shed 4 bases, with 25 bases lying between them. CDR3: CSVGDDLRGVGITEAFF. CDR3 sequence (DNA): TGCAGCGTTGGAGATGACCTTCGGGGTGTAGGAATCACTGAAGCTTTCTTT.

J is TRBJ2-7 and V is TRBV10-1; the D gene is possibly TRBD1 (7 bases). CDR1 is WNHNN, CDR2 SYGVQD, per germline (reference sequence). The CDR3 is made up of 16 amino acids. Trimming took off 6 bases at V and 3 bases at J, with 21 bases between the two ends. The CDR3 is CASRYKSGGRDYEQYF. Written as DNA, the CDR3 is TGCGCCAGCAGGTACAAGTCAGGGGGGCGAGACTACGAGCAGTACTTC.

The V call is TRBV29-1, the J call TRBJ2-7, with D possibly matching TRBD1 (6 bases). The CDR3 length is 13 residues. Deletions cut 4 bases from V and 4 bases from J, with 14 bases between. Per the germline V gene, CDR1 is SQVTM and CDR2 is ANQGSEA. In nucleotides, the CDR3 is TGCAGCGTTGCGACCGCCAGGGGTTACGAGCAGTACTTC. Residues: CSVATARGYEQYF.

This clone was seen a handful of times. This chain connects TRBV7-6 to TRBJ1-6; the D gene is possibly TRBD1 (5 bases). Germline CDR1 reads SGHVS; CDR2 reads FNYEAQ. This CDR3 contains 15 residues. V was trimmed by 5 bases and J by 7 bases, leaving 15 bases between them. CDR3 coding DNA: TGTGCCAGCAGCGCTGACAGAACTGCGAATTCACCCCTCCACTTT. This codes for CASSADRTANSPLHF.

The chain carries TRBV6-1 and TRBJ2-7; a weak D match, TRBD2 (5 bases). The CDR3 is made up of 14 amino acids. Per the germline V gene, CDR1 is MNHNS and CDR2 is SASEGT. Between the trimmed V and J ends, which lost 2 bases and 1 base, there was a span of 9 bases. The CDR3 coding sequence is TGTGCCAGCAGTGAACCGGGGTTGTCCTACGAGCAGTACTTC. It translates to CASSEPGLSYEQYF.

This clone was seen just once. CDR3: CASISGQGEEYGYTF. CDR3 DNA: TGTGCCAGTATCTCGGGACAGGGGGAGGAATATGGCTACACCTTC. The chain couples TRBV19 to TRBJ1-2, with 11 bases lining up with TRBD1. Trimming cost V 7 bases and J 5 bases; bases outside gene matches: 9. This CDR3 is built from 15 residues. Germline CDR1 LNHDA, CDR2 SQIVND (reference sequence).

The V gene is TRBV11-1, the J gene TRBJ1-2; D possibly corresponds to TRBD1 (5 bases). There are 13 residues in the CDR3. Per germline, CDR1 SGHAT and CDR2 FQDESV (reference sequence). The ends were cut back, 4 bases at V and 7 bases at J, with 13 bases in the middle. CDR3 sequence reads: CASSSGFNGGYTF. CDR3 coding DNA: TGTGCCAGCAGCTCAGGGTTTAACGGTGGCTACACCTTC.

V and J are TRBV7-2 and TRBJ1-2, with D maybe TRBD1 (6 bases). The CDR3 totals 15 residues. The germline V and J ends were trimmed by 6 bases and 4 bases, with 18 bases remaining between them. Per germline, CDR1 SGHTA and CDR2 FQGNSA. The CDR3 is CASSLLTGIGYGYTF. CDR3 coding DNA: TGTGCCAGCAGTTTACTCACAGGGATCGGCTATGGCTACACCTTC.

The rearrangement joins TRBV7-9 to TRBJ2-2, with 8 positions matching TRBD1. Germline V lookup: CDR1 SEHNR, CDR2 FQNEAQ (reference sequence). The J segment lost 4 bases and the V segment lost 8 bases, leaving 9 bases of the junction unmatched. This CDR3 comprises 15 residues. The CDR3 DNA reads as TGTGCCAGCTTAATGGACAGGGCAAGCACCGGGGAGCTGTTTTTT. Protein product: CASLMDRASTGELFF.

The chain joins TRBV15 to TRBJ1-5; 8 bases map to TRBD1. The CDR3 consists of 15 residues. In germline, CDR1 is LNHNV, CDR2 YYDKDF (reference sequence). With V trimmed by 0 bases and J by 4 bases, 2 bases remained unmatched. CDR3 DNA: TGTGCCACCAGCAGAGACAGGGGGCAAAATCAGCCCCAGCATTTT. It codes for CATSRDRGQNQPQHF.

The sample holds a few counts of this clone. This chain joins TRBV10-2 and TRBJ2-3; 8 bases are shared with TRBD2. V lost 5 bases and J lost 4; bases outside the gene matches: 8. Germline V lookup: CDR1 WSHSY, CDR2 SAAADI. The CDR3 extends over 15 amino acids. CDR3 DNA: TGCGCCAGCAGTACAGCGGGAGTAGAGGCAGATACGCAGTATTTT. Its protein is CASSTAGVEADTQYF.

This chain connects TRBV28 to TRBJ2-7, with 9 bases identical to TRBD2. Trimming took 3 bases from V and 2 from J; bases not matched to a gene: 5. This CDR3 comprises 15 residues. From germline, CDR1 is MDHEN and CDR2 SYDVKM. The CDR3 sequence: CASSFQSSGTYEQYF. The CDR3, as DNA: TGTGCCAGCAGTTTTCAGTCTAGCGGGACCTACGAGCAGTACTTC.

This chain joins TRBV7-9 and TRBJ1-5, with 10 positions matching TRBD1. The CDR3 has 17 amino acids. Trimming took 0 bases from V and 4 from J; bases not matched to a gene: 6. CDR1 SEHNR and CDR2 FQNEAQ come from the germline V gene (reference sequence). The CDR3 is CASSLASGQGHNQPQHF. The CDR3 DNA reads TGTGCCAGCAGCTTAGCCTCGGGACAGGGGCATAATCAGCCCCAGCATTTT.

In regard to this clone: One end of the junction does not line up with germline, which may come from a read error. V is TRBV10-3 and J is TRBJ2-3, with TRBD2 identical over 10 bases. CDR1 is ENHRY, CDR2 SYGVKD, per germline. This CDR3 is 15 amino acids long. CDR3 in amino acids: CASSDGTSGTDTQYF. As DNA, the CDR3 is TGTGCCAGCAGTGACGGGACTAGCGGCACAGATACGCAGTATTTT.